The rows below give T cell receptor beta chains drawn from one sample of a study of OX40 agonist ivuxolimab in advanced cancers. Assay used: immunoSEQ multiplex PCR; TCRdb lists only in-frame clones, some missing. Of approximately 40,000 clones in the sample, roughly 81% are singletons; the top ten hold about a sixth. This specimen was CD4+ or CD8+ T cells sorted from blood, taken in a trial of the OX40 agonist ivuxolimab. These TCRs come from an adult with an advanced solid tumor such as melanoma, head and neck, liver or kidney cancer. The CDR3 runs from the conserved cysteine through the conserved F or W. A D gene is named only where the DNA matches it firmly. Some rows mark clone size as missing; the rest say once, few, many or name a class of expanded clone.

CDR3 | DNA | D | J | V | size
CSVDATAWGTEAFF | TGCAGCGTTGATGCGACAGCCTGGGGAACTGAAGCTTTCTTT | NA | TRBJ1-1 | TRBV29-1 | once
CASSLIPSGEQFF | TGTGCCAGCAGTTTAATCCCTAGCGGAGAGCAGTTCTTC | TRBD2 | TRBJ2-1 | TRBV28 | NA
CASSSPGQGHDTQYF | TGCGCCAGCAGCTCACCGGGACAGGGACATGATACGCAGTATTTT | TRBD1 | TRBJ2-3 | TRBV5-1 | NA
CASSGAQNYGYTF | TGTGCCAGCAGTGGGGCGCAGAACTATGGCTACACCTTC | NA | TRBJ1-2 | TRBV6-5 | NA
CASSWEGQGLPGYGYTF | TGTGCCAGCAGCTGGGAGGGACAGGGCCTCCCGGGCTATGGCTACACCTTC | TRBD1 | TRBJ1-2 | TRBV11-3 | NA
CASSVGTVGNQPQHF | TGTGCCAGCTCAGTTGGAACGGTGGGCAATCAGCCCCAGCATTTT | NA | TRBJ1-5 | TRBV27 | NA
CASSTFGTGVEKLFF | TGTGCCAGCAGCACCTTCGGGACAGGGGTTGAAAAACTGTTTTTT | TRBD1 | TRBJ1-4 | TRBV11-3 | NA
CASSLSSYYSNQPQHF | TGTGCCAGCAGTTTATCGTCATATTATAGCAATCAGCCCCAGCATTTT | NA | TRBJ1-5 | TRBV27 | NA
CASSRPLAGYTDTQYF | TGCGCCAGCAGCCGACCACTAGCGGGATACACAGATACGCAGTATTTT | TRBD2 | TRBJ2-3 | TRBV10-2 | once
CASSLRTGGIDGYTF | TGTGCCAGCAGCTTAAGGACAGGGGGCATCGATGGCTACACCTTC | TRBD1 | TRBJ1-2 | TRBV5-6 | NA
CASSKGGLFTSATDTQYF | TGTGCCAGCAGCAAAGGAGGCCTGTTTACTAGCGCCACAGATACGCAGTATTTT | NA | TRBJ2-3 | TRBV21-1 | NA
CASSQETDNTGELFF | TGTGCCAGCAGCCAAGAGACGGATAACACCGGGGAGCTGTTTTTT | NA | TRBJ2-2 | TRBV4-2 | NA
CASSSLGSEFTEAFF | TGTGCCAGCAGCTCTCTGGGGTCGGAGTTTACTGAAGCTTTCTTT | NA | TRBJ1-1 | TRBV7-3 | NA
CASSQDLGGGVSAEQFF | TGTGCCAGCAGCCAAGATTTGGGCGGGGGGGTATCGGCTGAGCAGTTCTTC | TRBD2 | TRBJ2-1 | TRBV4-2 | NA
CASSRTSGGYNEQFF | TGCGCCAGCAGCCGGACTAGCGGGGGGTACAATGAGCAGTTCTTC | TRBD2 | TRBJ2-1 | TRBV4-1 | NA
CASSYQTNYGYTF | TGTGCCAGCAGTTACCAGACTAACTATGGCTACACCTTC | NA | TRBJ1-2 | TRBV6-6 | NA
CSVEKAWAFF | TGCAGCGTTGAAAAGGCTTGGGCTTTCTTT | NA | TRBJ1-1 | TRBV29-1 | few
CAIPSPGQATNYGYTF | TGTGCTATTCCCTCACCGGGACAGGCGACTAACTATGGCTACACCTTC | TRBD1 | TRBJ1-2 | TRBV12-5 | once
CASSLTRLWVAGERKRGTDTQYF | TGTGCCAGCAGCTTAACCAGACTATGGGTAGCGGGAGAGAGGAAGAGAGGCACAGATACGCAGTATTTT | TRBD2 | TRBJ2-3 | TRBV7-3 | NA
CATGFSVGAFF | TGTGCCACCGGTTTCAGTGTAGGGGCTTTCTTT | NA | TRBJ1-1 | TRBV15 | few
CASSPGQGVSYGYTF | TGTGCCAGCAGCCCTGGACAGGGAGTTTCTTATGGCTACACCTTC | TRBD1 | TRBJ1-2 | TRBV7-9 | NA
CASSIRPPGRFYGYTF | TGTGCCAGCAGTATACGGCCCCCGGGTCGCTTCTATGGCTACACCTTC | NA | TRBJ1-2 | TRBV7-9 | NA
CASSLMGSSYNSPLHF | TGCGCCAGCAGCCTTATGGGGAGCTCCTATAATTCACCCCTCCACTTT | NA | TRBJ1-6 | TRBV4-1 | NA
CASSFGQSYNEQFF | TGTGCCAGCAGTTTCGGACAGTCCTACAATGAGCAGTTCTTC | NA | TRBJ2-1 | TRBV6-5 | NA
CASSLKGDQETQYF | TGTGCCAGCAGCTTAAAGGGGGACCAAGAGACCCAGTACTTC | NA | TRBJ2-5 | TRBV13 | NA